The rows below give T cell receptor beta chains drawn from one sample of a study of T-cell memory formation after mild COVID-19. TCRdb recomputed calls from the 5' RACE reads with MiXCR, one row per CDR3 protein. Of roughly 370,000 distinct CDR3 sequences listed, about 15% are singletons. The sequenced sample was PBMCs or a T cell subset sorted from them (not recorded which). The source is a man younger than 30 who had mild COVID-19 (a few samples of this study predate the infection). Cell type and time point are not known. Each CDR3 is given with its conserved first and last residue. A D gene is named only where the DNA matches it firmly. Size values are once, few and many counts, or a class for expanded clones, and some rows have none.

J gene	CDR3 length	V gene	D gene	clone size	CDR3 protein	CDR3 DNA
TRBJ2-3	12	TRBV7-2	-	few	CASSHAKGPQYF	TGTGCCAGCAGCCACGCCAAGGGGCCGCAGTATTTT
TRBJ1-1	15	TRBV11-2	-	-	CASSLDGGYNTEAFF	TGTGCCAGCAGCTTAGATGGGGGATATAACACTGAAGCTTTCTTT
TRBJ1-2	15	TRBV4-3	-	-	CASSQDGTHMGGYTF	TGCGCCAGCAGCCAAGATGGGACACATATGGGCGGCTACACCTTC
TRBJ1-4	14	TRBV5-1	TRBD1	-	CASSGQGSNEKLFF	TGCGCCAGCAGTGGACAGGGATCTAATGAAAAACTGTTTTTT
TRBJ1-2	13	TRBV27	-	-	CASSNRRDYGYTF	TGTGCCAGCAGTAATCGACGGGACTATGGCTACACCTTC
TRBJ1-1	13	TRBV12-3/TRBV12-4	-	many	CASSFLQGGEAFF	TGTGCCAGCAGTTTTTTACAGGGCGGTGAAGCTTTCTTT
TRBJ2-7	14	TRBV5-1	-	-	CASSFGTYPYEQYF	TGCGCCAGCAGCTTCGGGACATATCCCTACGAGCAGTACTTC
TRBJ2-1	18	TRBV29-1	TRBD1	few	CSVEGRIVTGHSYNEQFF	TGCAGCGTTGAAGGGAGGATAGTGACAGGGCACTCCTACAATGAGCAGTTCTTC
TRBJ2-5	12	TRBV20-1	-	few	CSARDRAETQYF	TGCAGTGCTAGAGACAGGGCTGAGACCCAGTACTTC
TRBJ1-5	20	TRBV2	TRBD1	-	CASSVGTGQGGSKRNQPQHF	TGTGCCAGCAGTGTAGGAACGGGACAGGGAGGAAGCAAGCGCAATCAGCCCCAGCATTTT
TRBJ2-5	13	TRBV5-1	-	few	CASSNPGGETQYF	TGCGCCAGCAGCAACCCCGGGGGAGAGACCCAGTACTTC
TRBJ2-3	17	TRBV20-1	TRBD1	few	CSATSLGDSFSTDTQYF	TGCAGTGCGACCTCTCTGGGGGACAGCTTCAGCACAGATACGCAGTATTTT
TRBJ2-1	16	TRBV6-2/TRBV6-3	-	few	CASTPGVLAFYNEQFF	TGTGCCAGCACCCCAGGGGTACTAGCGTTCTACAATGAGCAGTTCTTC
TRBJ2-1	12	TRBV7-6	-	many	CASSGAYNEQFF	TGTGCCAGCTCGGGCGCCTACAATGAGCAGTTCTTC
TRBJ1-3	14	TRBV28	-	few	CASSQEMVGNTIYF	TGTGCCAGCAGTCAGGAAATGGTCGGAAACACCATATATTTT
TRBJ2-1	13	TRBV4-1	TRBD1	few	CASTGQGRHEQFF	TGCGCCAGCACGGGACAGGGGAGGCATGAGCAGTTCTTC
TRBJ1-1	15	TRBV6-5	-	few	CASSYSTRGNTEAFF	TGTGCCAGCAGTTACTCGACCAGAGGGAACACTGAAGCTTTCTTT
TRBJ2-5	15	TRBV7-6	-	-	CASSPRAPVGETQYF	TGTGCCAGCAGCCCCCGGGCCCCGGTTGGAGAGACCCAGTACTTC
TRBJ2-2	15	TRBV6-2/TRBV6-3	TRBD2	few	CASSYRLAVIGELFF	TGTGCCAGCAGTTACAGGCTAGCGGTAATCGGGGAGCTGTTTTTT
TRBJ2-3	16	TRBV5-6	TRBD2	-	CASSQEVAGGGDTQYF	TGTGCCAGCAGCCAGGAGGTAGCGGGGGGCGGAGATACGCAGTATTTT
TRBJ2-3	19	TRBV4-3	TRBD2	-	CASSQGTGLAGGSTDTQYF	TGCGCCAGCAGCCAGGGGACGGGACTAGCGGGGGGGAGCACAGATACGCAGTATTTT
TRBJ1-6	17	TRBV20-1	TRBD1	few	CSAIRDRFFSYNSPLHF	TGCAGTGCTATCCGGGACAGATTCTTCTCCTATAATTCACCCCTCCACTTT
TRBJ1-6	13	TRBV11-3	-	few	CASSFGNNSPLHF	TGTGCCAGCAGCTTCGGAAATAATTCACCCCTCCACTTT
TRBJ1-4	15	TRBV7-8	-	-	CASSRGWQTNEKLFF	TGTGCCAGCAGCAGAGGATGGCAAACTAATGAAAAACTGTTTTTT
TRBJ2-2	16	TRBV4-2	-	-	CASSQEGVNLAGELFF	TGTGCCAGCAGCCAAGAAGGGGTAAATTTGGCCGGGGAGCTGTTTTTT
TRBJ1-1	13	TRBV7-9	-	-	CASSLILWTEAFF	TGTGCCAGCAGCTTAATACTCTGGACTGAAGCTTTCTTT
TRBJ2-1	13	TRBV5-1	-	-	CASSFRAHNEQFF	TGCGCCAGCAGCTTCCGGGCCCACAATGAGCAGTTCTTC
TRBJ2-5	14	TRBV4-2	-	-	CASSQDLLAETQYF	TGTGCCAGCAGCCAAGATCTGCTAGCAGAGACCCAGTACTTC
TRBJ1-6	14	TRBV28	TRBD1	once	CASSTGTANSPLNF	TGTGCCAGCAGCACCGGGACAGCAAATTCACCCCTCAACTTT
TRBJ1-3	15	TRBV5-1	TRBD1	-	CASSQRTGPENTIYF	TGCGCCAGCAGCCAGAGGACAGGGCCGGAAAACACCATATATTTT
TRBJ1-2	14	TRBV20-1	-	few	CSARSHYSGYGYTF	TGCAGTGCTAGAAGCCACTATTCGGGCTATGGCTACACCTTC
TRBJ2-2	17	TRBV20-1	TRBD2	few	CSARGSGGPANTGELFF	TGCAGTGCTAGAGGGAGCGGGGGCCCAGCGAACACCGGGGAGCTGTTTTTT
TRBJ1-2	13	TRBV29-1	TRBD1	-	CSVDGTGGSGYTF	TGCAGCGTTGATGGGACAGGGGGCTCTGGCTACACCTTC
TRBJ2-2	16	TRBV5-1	-	few	CASSLERGTNTGELFF	TGCGCCAGCAGCTTGGAACGGGGGACGAACACCGGGGAGCTGTTTTTT
TRBJ1-1	14	TRBV5-1	-	many	CASSSRGAVTEAFF	TGCGCCAGCAGCTCAAGAGGGGCGGTCACTGAAGCTTTCTTT
TRBJ1-4	15	TRBV7-2	TRBD1	-	CASSLGQAPNEKLFF	TGTGCCAGCAGCCTCGGACAGGCGCCGAATGAAAAACTGTTTTTT
TRBJ2-3	16	TRBV24-1	-	few	CATSDLPGRLTDTQYF	TGTGCCACCAGTGATTTGCCAGGGAGACTCACAGATACGCAGTATTTT
TRBJ2-5	11	TRBV29-1	TRBD1	many	CSGTGGETQYF	TGCAGCGGGACAGGGGGAGAGACCCAGTACTTC